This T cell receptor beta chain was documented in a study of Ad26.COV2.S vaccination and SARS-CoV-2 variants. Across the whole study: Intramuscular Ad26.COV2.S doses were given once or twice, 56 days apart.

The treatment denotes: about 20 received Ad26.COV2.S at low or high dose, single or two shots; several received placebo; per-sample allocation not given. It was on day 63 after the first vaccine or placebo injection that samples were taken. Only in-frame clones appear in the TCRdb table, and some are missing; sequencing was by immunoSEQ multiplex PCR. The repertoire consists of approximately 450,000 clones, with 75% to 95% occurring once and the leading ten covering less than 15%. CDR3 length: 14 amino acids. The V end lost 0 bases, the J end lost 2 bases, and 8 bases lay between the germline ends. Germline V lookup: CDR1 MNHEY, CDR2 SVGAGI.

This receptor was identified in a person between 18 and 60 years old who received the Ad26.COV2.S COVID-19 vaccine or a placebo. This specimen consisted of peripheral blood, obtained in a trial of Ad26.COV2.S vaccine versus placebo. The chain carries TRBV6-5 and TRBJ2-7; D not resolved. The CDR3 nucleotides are TGTGCCAGCAGTTACTCGGGCAGTGCCTACGAGCAGTACTTC. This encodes CASSYSGSAYEQYF.